These 3 T cell receptor beta chains were all obtained from the same sample, sequenced in a study of OX40 agonist ivuxolimab in advanced cancers. The data were produced by immunoSEQ multiplex PCR, yet TCRdb's version contains in-frame clones alone and is incomplete. The sample holds about 81,000 clones; around 80% are singletons and the top ten take around 6.6%. The sequences come from CD4+ or CD8+ T cells sorted from blood, collected in a trial of the OX40 agonist ivuxolimab. These receptors originate from an adult with an advanced solid tumor such as melanoma, head and neck, liver or kidney cancer.

The chain couples TRBV6-6 to TRBJ1-1; unclear D gene. Per the germline V gene, CDR1 is MNHNY and CDR2 is SVGAGI (reference sequence). The CDR3 loop spans 13 amino acids. Trimming took 6 bases from V and 9 from J, leaving 17 bases between them. CDR3 DNA: TGTGCCAGCAGCGGAGGTGGCGACCCAAAAGCTTTCTTT. Translated: CASSGGGDPKAFF.

This clone was detected only a few times. J is TRBJ2-7 and V is TRBV10-3; D is uncertain. Trimming left V 0 bases short and J 7 bases short, with 4 bases between. The CDR3 has 11 residues. CDR1 is ENHRY, CDR2 SYGVKD, per germline. CDR3 protein: CAISESLEQYF. The CDR3, as DNA: TGTGCCATCAGTGAGTCGTTAGAGCAGTACTTC.

The chain joins TRBV15 to TRBJ1-4; a possible D gene is TRBD1 (5 bases). The CDR3 is 15 amino acids. Germline lookup yields CDR1 LNHNV and CDR2 YYDKDF (reference sequence). V was clipped by 0 bases and J by 6 bases, with 11 bases between them. This CDR3 reads CATSRDAGLDEKLFF. Written as DNA, the CDR3 is TGTGCCACCAGCAGAGATGCAGGGTTAGATGAAAAACTGTTTTTT.